The entry that follows covers one TCR beta chain sequence. Its antigen remains unidentified. No base quality information exists; no much larger clone differs at one position. The cohort comprised approximately 700 healthy bone marrow donors. All cohort members were sampled while nominally healthy, although unrecorded immune exposures were likely present. The donor was CMV seronegative and belonged to the group of under 400 seronegative cohort members. Every donor gave a peripheral blood sample, and the peripheral blood mononuclear cells from that sample were used for TCR beta sequencing. The Qiagen DNeasy Blood Extraction Kit was used to extract genomic DNA from the blood cell samples. Relative to germline, V is 4 bases shorter and J is 6 bases shorter, with 9 bases between their ends. Inclusive of the bounding cysteine and phenylalanine, the CDR3 is 12 residues long. Only the CDR3 DNA is retained, 36 bases long and in frame from the first base. Via the germline V gene (reference sequence), CDR1 is MNHEY and CDR2 SMNVEV.

This specimen belongs to a study of cytomegalovirus exposure and HLA in healthy donors (dated by TCRdb to about 2017). Background for the entire study: In an earlier analysis of roughly 590 of the donors, 276 Gb of sequence data and roughly 100 million unique TCR beta sequences from 150 million to 200 million T cells were reported. An early release that covered more than 550 HLA-typed donors contained 250 to 350 gigabases of sequencing data and tens of millions of unique TCR sequences. The genetic ancestry cluster associated with self-reported Caucasian donors included approximately 85% of the roughly 380 genotyped donors. The study aimed to test whether cataloging public T cell receptors could reveal signatures of past pathogen exposure. The T cell repertoires of around 670 subjects were profiled by immunosequencing and related to cytomegalovirus serostatus. A separate validation cohort of more than 100 different subjects was used in addition to the approximately 670-subject first cohort. To predict cytomegalovirus infection status, the study brought together high-throughput TCR immunosequencing, statistical association of individual TCRs with disease status, and machine learning. A later analysis re-examined previously published TCR beta repertoires from 600 to 700 donors and added high-resolution HLA genotyping to investigate patterns of TCR occurrence. In the later analysis, no new phenotypic data were used to find candidate immune exposures; instead, reliance was placed on TCR beta sequences and their occurrence across donors. In an earlier analysis of more than 550 of the donors, high-throughput TCR beta sequencing was used to judge whether each TCR beta V gene segment behaved as functional or pseudogenic. Donor age, sex, ethnicity and CMV serostatus were collected together with the repertoire data. A later genetic analysis used genome-wide SNP genotypes for about 60% of the 666 donors, treating that subset as a discovery cohort. All discovery cohort repertoires had been generated using a single sequencing platform. Both class I and class II loci were covered by HLA typing, at four-digit resolution. Typing coverage differed by locus: A, B, C, DRB1 and DQB1 were typed in about 620-630 donors, DQA1 in 500 to 550, DPA1 in roughly 590, and DPB1 in roughly 470. Four to six DR-DQ haplotypes were handled as single units for association and clustering because linkage in the cohort was strong. Among about 360 genotyped donors of the cohort, an average of around 240,000 unique TCR beta nucleotide sequences were sequenced per donor, roughly 20% of them non-productive.

General findings and caveats noted by the study authors: In vitro tests confirmed that three of the cytomegalovirus-associated TCR beta chains recognize cytomegalovirus antigens. The earlier analysis of around 600 of the donors excluded some 15 rarely observed V segments, including chromosome 9 orphons, because counts were too low. The authors suggested that the approach could potentially be extended to other disease states and immunological phenotypes. The classifier was reported to diagnose cytomegalovirus status with high specificity and sensitivity in both the original cohort and the validation cohort. In a later genetic analysis, fewer N-insertions in productive TCRs were reported among donors in an Asian-associated ancestry cluster than the approximately 670-donor mean. In a later analysis, several top co-occurrence clusters were reported to appear linked to parvovirus B19, influenza, CMV and Epstein-Barr virus. In the study, around 150 TCR beta chains were listed as associated with cytomegalovirus. Most TCR sequences were observed very rarely across donors, whereas some public TCRs were present in many individuals. A later analysis associated 15,000 or so TCR beta sequences with specific HLA alleles at a false discovery rate of 0.05. A later analysis found that TCR association rates varied across HLA loci, with DRB1 alleles showing the most associated TCRs and HLA-C alleles the fewest. A further reported finding was that TCR beta sequences accurately predicted the HLA-A and HLA-B alleles for most subjects in the first cohort. V-gene and J-gene trimming of TCR beta chains was associated with a missense DCLRE1C variant in a later genetic analysis, and the association was replicated in an independent cohort. The presence/absence analyses assumed that sequencing depth was roughly uniform across donors, and that assumption may not be true. Because HLA typing was unavailable for some donors at each locus, only the typed subset was used in association tests. A group of highly shared sequence variants was considered likely to be a technical artifact of the sequencing pipeline. The only immune exposure information available for the cohort was CMV serostatus. When HLA alleles, especially DR and DQ, strongly co-occurred, attributing TCR associations to individual alleles was difficult. Linkage disequilibrium might explain the correlated functional status among segregating V segments, but an unknown experimental factor could not be excluded. Broadly in line with IMGT annotations, most TCR beta V segments showed up in productive rearrangements about 87% or about 30% of the time in an earlier analysis of several hundred of the donors. In a later analysis, HLA-associated TCR beta chains showed more clonal expansion and lower generation probabilities than non-associated chains that were equally common. According to a later analysis, most CMV-associated TCR beta chains appeared to be HLA-restricted, and the HLA associations seemed to be driven largely by CMV exposure. The cohort was sequenced for TCR beta chains only, and without alpha or paired-chain data the features that could be detected were limited. The 87-base-pair reads could not distinguish some IMGT-functional V segments, including TRBV6-2 and TRBV6-3, so those segments were excluded.

Library preparation employed the immunoSEQ multiplex PCR assay. For the multiplex PCR, a mixture combining 60 forward primers for TCR Vbeta segments and 13 reverse primers for TCR Jbeta segments was used. Amplification of the CDR3 region of rearranged TCR beta genes was performed with a multiplex PCR assay on genomic DNA. On the Illumina HiSeq System, the amplified TCR beta libraries were sequenced as 87-base-pair reads. From the authors' description of their analysis: Across the 640 or so repertoires, a later analysis counted tens of millions of unique TCR beta chains, roughly 11 million of which were shared by at least two donors. Raw reads were error-corrected and collapsed into unique sequences with a nearest-neighbor algorithm that merged closely related sequences to remove PCR and sequencing errors. V, D and J gene segments were assigned by aligning CDR3 sequences to IMGT reference sequences. Each retained sequence needed at least a six-nucleotide match to both a V gene segment and a J gene segment. A rearrangement counted as productive if the CDR3 had no stop codons and remained in frame with V and J, and every other rearrangement counted as non-productive. Following IMGT convention, CDR3 was defined as the stretch from the second conserved V-encoded cysteine to the conserved J-encoded phenylalanine. Sequences without an unambiguous match to a single V gene segment were excluded from the earlier analysis of several hundred of the donors. An earlier analysis of just under 600 of the donors called V segments functional above 56.7% productive rearrangements and segregating when the between-donor standard deviation exceeded 5%. A statistical classification framework was developed to diagnose cytomegalovirus status using the catalog of TCR beta chain sequences. In a later analysis, V and J genes were assigned by comparing TCR nucleotide sequences against IMGT/GENE-DB human TR gene sequences. Using the TCRdist pipeline, a later analysis assigned CDR3 sequences along with most-parsimonious VDJ recombination scenarios. In a later analysis, every TCR beta chain was defined by the combination of its CDR3 amino acid sequence and its V-gene family, and reads without a unique V-gene family were dropped. In a later analysis, 500 to 700 highly shared, low-generation-probability nucleotide sequences were removed to address suspected cross-contamination and a sequencing artifact. In a later analysis, a clonal expansion index for each public chain was calculated from normalized within-repertoire ranks of inferred template counts. Generation probabilities in a later analysis came from a VDJ recombination model fitted to out-of-frame rearrangements, and those results were checked against IGoR. In a later analysis, hypergeometric tests were used to score TCR-TCR, TCR-HLA and TCR-CMV co-occurrence, with a repertoire-size bias correction applied to TCR pairs. False discovery rates were estimated in a later analysis by permuting HLA or CMV assignments 20 times. A later analysis grouped co-occurring TCRs with DBSCAN, adding TCRdist sequence similarity when clustering within HLA-allele-positive subsets. Repertoires with fewer than 30,000 or more than 120,000 public chains, plus five repertoires with anomalous nucleotide sharing, were excluded from co-occurrence clustering. TCRdb re-hosts the immuneACCESS table, in-frame sequences only. Its copies lack some clones; in the studies checked, an unresolved V gene accounts for under half of them, and the cause for the rest is not known. V, J and clone size reflect that table, while D and trimming were determined from the DNA. The sample contains approximately 160,000 clones, roughly 74% of them found a single time. The top ten hold 4.9% of the sample.

The clonotype originates from a male donor in good health and CMV-seronegative. The chain links TRBV27 with TRBJ1-2; the D region possibly corresponds to TRBD1 (6 bases align). The sequenced sample was PBMCs. The DNA sequence reads TGTGCCAGCAGTTCAGCAGGGGATGGCTACACCTTC. Its protein reads: CASSSAGDGYTF.